Below, 20 T cell receptor beta chains from the same sample are listed, as sequenced in a study of T cells in localized non-small cell lung cancer. Profiling relied on immunoSEQ multiplex PCR, and the TCRdb table lists in-frame clones only, not all of them. The sample gives tens of thousands of clones, approximately 90% of which show up once; 5.5% to 7% is in the top ten. The input for sequencing was peripheral blood, taken before any cancer treatment. The origin of the receptors is a male donor older than 55 with stage I squamous cell lung carcinoma.

The rearrangement uses TRBV7-3 and TRBJ2-3, with D possibly matching TRBD1 (6 bases). CDR1 is SGHTA and CDR2 is FQGTGA in the germline V gene. The V gene lost 2 bases and the J gene lost 5 bases, with 8 bases spanning the gap. This CDR3 contains 13 residues. The CDR3 protein is CASSLQGRDTQYF. CDR3 nucleotides: TGTGCCAGCAGCTTACAGGGGAGAGATACGCAGTATTTT.

The CDR3 reads CASSASGTGVGAFF. DNA for the CDR3: TGTGCCAGCAGTGCGTCCGGGACAGGGGTGGGGGCTTTCTTT. The chain uses TRBV28 and TRBJ1-1, with 10 positions matching TRBD1. Germline V gene lookup returns CDR1 MDHEN and CDR2 SYDVKM. The trim removed 5 bases at V and 11 bases at J, leaving 11 bases unmatched. The CDR3 covers 14 residues.

This clone was counted once. This rearrangement joins TRBV19 to TRBJ2-7, with 7 bases identical to TRBD1. The CDR3 is made up of 13 amino acids. The V segment lost 5 bases and the J segment 2 bases; nucleotides outside the gene matches: 3. Germline V gives CDR1 LNHDA, CDR2 SQIVND (reference sequence). Written as DNA, the CDR3 is TGTGCCAGTAGTCCGGGACAGCCCTACGAGCAGTACTTC. It encodes CASSPGQPYEQYF. Filled out from reference TRBV19 and TRBJ2-7, the complete variable domain reads DGGITQSPKYLFRKEGQNVTLSCEQNLNHDAMYWYRQDPGQGLRLIYYSQIVNDFQKGDIAEGYSVSREKKESFPLTVTSAQKNPTAFYLCASSPGQPYEQYFGPGTRLTVT.

This clone has just one count. This chain uses TRBV29-1 with TRBJ1-1, with D unresolved. CDR3 length equals 12 residues. Germline V gene sequence: CDR1 SQVTM, CDR2 ANQGSEA. V was cut by 5 bases and J by 4 bases, with 11 bases left in between. CDR3 nucleotides: TGCAGCGTTAAGATCTGGGGCACTGAAGCTTTCTTT. Protein sequence: CSVKIWGTEAFF.

This chain connects TRBV5-4 to TRBJ2-5; TRBD2 matches at 8 bases. V gave up 5 bases and J gave up 5 bases; unmatched junction bases: 11. The CDR3 loop spans 15 amino acids. Per germline, CDR1 SGHNT and CDR2 YYREEE (reference sequence). CDR3 bases: TGTGCCAGCAGTATGTTGGCGGGGGGCGGGGAGACCCAGTACTTC. This codes for CASSMLAGGGETQYF.

This sequence joins TRBV4-1 and TRBJ2-2, with 10 bases identical to TRBD1. V dropped 4 bases and J dropped 4; count of bases not matched to a gene: 18. From germline, CDR1 is MGHRA and CDR2 YSYEKL. The CDR3 is 20 residues long. The CDR3 nucleotides read TGCGCCAGCAGCCGTTTAGCCGGGACAGGGGCTTGGGCCTCCACCGGGGAGCTGTTTTTT. Amino acids: CASSRLAGTGAWASTGELFF.

J is TRBJ2-7 and V is TRBV6-1; perhaps TRBD1 as D (6 bases). This CDR3 has 12 residues. Trimming cost V 4 bases and J 6 bases, with 10 bases left between them. Germline CDR1 and CDR2: MNHNS and SASEGT. CDR3 loop: CASSGQASEQYF. The CDR3 nucleotides are TGTGCCAGCAGTGGACAGGCGTCCGAGCAGTACTTC.

Only a few counts were recorded for this clone. V is TRBV7-2 and J is TRBJ2-7; TRBD2 agrees at 7 bases. V shed 5 bases, J shed 7 bases, and the junction held 8 bases outside the gene matches. CDR3 length equals 13 residues. The germline gives CDR1 SGHTA, CDR2 FQGNSA. CDR3 DNA sequence: TGTGCCAGCAGCCTTCAGCGGGGCCGGGAGCAGTACTTC. The encoded protein is CASSLQRGREQYF.

The rearrangement uses TRBV20-1 and TRBJ1-4, with unresolved D. Germline V gene sequence: CDR1 DFQATT, CDR2 SNEGSKA (reference sequence). The length of the CDR3 is 11 residues. V gave up 7 bases and J gave up 8 bases, with 11 bases separating them. In DNA, the CDR3 is TGCAGTGGAAAAGCGGGAGAAAAACTGTTTTTT. The encoded protein is CSGKAGEKLFF.

Points on this clone: Relative to the germline gene, one junction end is altered; a read error may explain this. The J gene is TRBJ2-3, the V gene TRBV2; 9 nucleotides line up with TRBD2. The length of the CDR3 is 11 residues. Germline V gives CDR1 SNHLY, CDR2 FYNNEI. CDR3 amino acids: CASSVERGATF. CDR3 DNA sequence: TGTGCCAGCAGTGTCGAGCGGGGGGCTACCTTT. The full variable domain, with the rest looked up from reference TRBV2 and TRBJ2-3, is EPEVTQTPSHQVTQMGQEVILRCVPISNHLYFYWYRQILGQKVEFLVSFYNNEISEKSEIFDDQFSVERPDGSNFTLKIRSTKLEDSAMYFCASSVERGATFGPGTRLTVL.

This chain uses TRBV28 with TRBJ2-5; perhaps TRBD2 as D (7 bases). V was clipped by 1 base and J by 2 bases, with 11 bases between them. From germline, CDR1 is MDHEN and CDR2 SYDVKM. The CDR3 is 15 residues long. The DNA for the CDR3 is TGTGCCAGCAGTTTATCGGGGGGCTGGCAAGAGACCCAGTACTTC. Translating it yields CASSLSGGWQETQYF. The full variable domain, rest sourced from reference TRBV28 and TRBJ2-5, is DVKVTQSSRYLVKRTGEKVFLECVQDMDHENMFWYRQDPGLGLRLIYFSYDVKMKEKGDIPEGYSVSREKKERFSLILESASTNQTSMYLCASSLSGGWQETQYFGPGTRLLVL.

The chain has TRBV7-2 and TRBJ2-1; D unresolved. This CDR3 has 15 residues. V was shortened by 1 base and J by 1 base, with 8 bases between the two germline ends. Germline V CDR1 and CDR2: SGHTA, FQGNSA. The CDR3 nucleotides are TGTGCCAGCAGCTTAGGGTGGGGTTCCTACAATGAGCAGTTCTTC. Translation gives CASSLGWGSYNEQFF.

V usage is TRBV14 and J usage is TRBJ2-5; 12 bases fit TRBD2. The CDR3 has 18 amino acids. Germline CDR1 reads SGHDN; CDR2 reads FVKESK. J was trimmed by 3 bases and V by 4 bases; bases with no gene match: 12. CDR3 DNA sequence: TGTGCCAGCAGCCGAAGCTCCGATGGACTAGCGGGGAAAGAGACCCAGTACTTC. This gives the protein CASSRSSDGLAGKETQYF.

V usage is TRBV30 and J usage is TRBJ1-1; 7 positions match TRBD1. The germline CDR1 and CDR2 sequences are GTSNPN and SVGIG (reference sequence). Trimming took 5 bases from V and 3 from J; bases not matched to a gene: 9. The CDR3 runs 14 residues. The CDR3 protein is CAWRGTARDTEAFF. CDR3 nucleotide sequence: TGTGCCTGGCGAGGGACAGCTAGGGACACTGAAGCTTTCTTT.

The V call is TRBV29-1, the J call TRBJ1-2; 10 bases are a match to TRBD1. This CDR3 has 14 residues. V lost 7 bases and J lost 3; bases outside the gene matches: 8. CDR1 and CDR2 from the germline V gene are SQVTM and ANQGSEA. In DNA, the CDR3 is TGCAGCGGGAAAAGACAGGGGGCTGACTATGGCTACACCTTC. It specifies CSGKRQGADYGYTF.

The J gene is TRBJ2-7, the V gene TRBV5-4, with TRBD2 matching over 7 bases. Germline lookup yields CDR1 SGHNT and CDR2 YYREEE (reference sequence). This CDR3 has 14 residues. The trim removed 4 bases at V and 5 bases at J, leaving 9 bases unmatched. The CDR3 is CASSVWGGDDEQYF. CDR3 nucleotide sequence: TGTGCCAGCAGCGTATGGGGGGGGGACGACGAGCAGTACTTC.

V usage is TRBV5-1 and J usage is TRBJ1-2; a weak D match, TRBD1 (5 bases). Germline CDR1 is SGHRS and CDR2 is YFSETQ. The CDR3 covers 13 residues. V shed 5 bases and J shed 5 bases, with 13 bases lying between them. The DNA of the CDR3 is TGCGCCAGCAGTTCCACAGGCACTTATGGCTACACCTTC. It translates to CASSSTGTYGYTF.

The V and J genes are TRBV18 and TRBJ1-5; weak D call: TRBD1 (5 bases). This CDR3 is built from 16 residues. From germline, CDR1 is KGHSH and CDR2 LQKENI. Trimming left V 3 bases short and J 0 bases short, with 12 bases between. The CDR3 is CASSPVGGNSNQPQHF. CDR3 coding DNA: TGTGCCAGCTCACCGGTGGGGGGAAATAGCAATCAGCCCCAGCATTTT.

The chain carries TRBV10-3 and TRBJ1-3; D is ambiguous. The germline V gene encodes CDR1 ENHRY and CDR2 SYGVKD. There are 16 residues in the CDR3. V dropped 4 bases and J dropped 2 bases, with 15 bases sitting between them. Written as DNA, the CDR3 is TGTGCCATCAGTGGCTTGGATGGCAGAGCTGGAAACACCATATATTTT. Its protein product is CAISGLDGRAGNTIYF.

The rearrangement links TRBV9 to TRBJ2-2; the match to TRBD2 covers 12 bases. The CDR3 extends over 17 amino acids. The V gene's germline CDR1 is SGDLS and CDR2 YYNGEE. Germline trimming cut 3 bases from V and 5 bases from J; bases unmatched to any gene: 8. The CDR3 DNA reads as TGTGCCAGCAGCGGACGGACTAGCGGGGAGAAAACCGGGGAGCTGTTTTTT. Translating it yields CASSGRTSGEKTGELFF.